This T cell receptor (beta chain) appears in the sequencing data of a study of PD-1 blockade in classical Hodgkin lymphoma. Every single patient, without exception, relapsed after autologous stem cell transplantation, and brentuximab vedotin exposure varied. It was by magnetic negative selection that CD4+ T cells were purified from thawed PBMCs. Germline loops: CDR1 MNHNY, CDR2 SVGAGI (reference sequence). This CDR3 has 15 amino acids. Produced via immunoSEQ multiplex PCR; TCRdb's table is partial and in-frame only. Here the sample spans tens of thousands of clones, roughly 80% being singletons. The receptor was derived from a human donor with classical Hodgkin lymphoma. Sample: CD4+ T cells from blood, taken at baseline. The V gene is TRBV6-6, the J gene TRBJ2-5; D possibly corresponds to TRBD2 (5 bases). The J call may be in error: the DNA end matches TRBJ2-7 better. The CDR3 DNA is TGTGCCAGCAGTTACCTGGACTTTTTAGGGCCCGAGCAGTACTTC. This encodes CASSYLDFLGPEQYF.